The 4 T cell receptor beta chains below all came from one sample that was sequenced in a study of T-cell reconstitution after alpha-beta-depleted transplantation in children (dated by TCRdb to 2016 to 2017). The library was built by means of PCR. The reads were generated on an Illumina HiSeq 2500. To normalize quantification of the TCRbeta repertoire, the TCR libraries were built with molecular barcoding that relied on unique molecular identifiers. TCRdb redid the processing of the public reads, applying fastp at Q25 and MiXCR, and retained in-frame beta chains. Identical CDR3 protein sequences are pooled into one entry, listed with their most common genes and DNA. The sample table shows about 250,000 distinct CDR3 sequences, and roughly 25% are seen once. The ten largest make up more than 4.5% of the sample. Interpreted using the paper, the treatment or condition label stands for: allogeneic hematopoietic cell transplantation with graft depleted of TCRalphabeta T cells and CD19 B cells.

The sequences come from PBMCs, mostly from graft donor cells, collected 360 days after TCRalphabeta/CD19-depleted stem cell transplant. Receptors were obtained from a female patient under 10 years old who had a stem cell transplant for congenital amegakaryocytic thrombocytopenia, so the T cells may come from the graft donor.

In its sample, this clonotype was seen a few times. The rearrangement links TRBV5-1 to TRBJ2-5; D is uncertain. Germline-derived CDR1 and CDR2 are SGHRS and YFSETQ. Trimming removed 0 bases from V and 3 bases from J, with 12 bases in between. The CDR3 spans 15 residues. As DNA, the CDR3 is TGCGCCAGCAGCTTGGAAGGTCCTCCTGAAGAGACCCAGTACTTC. Translating gives CASSLEGPPEETQYF.

This clonotype was observed a handful of times. CDR3 nucleotides: TGTGCCAGCAGTTTAGCGCTAATGGGGGGGGTACCCCAAGAGACCCAGTACTTC. It codes for CASSLALMGGVPQETQYF. The chain couples TRBV12-3 or TRBV12-4 to TRBJ2-5; the match to TRBD2 covers 7 bases. CDR3 length equals 18 residues. The trim removed 0 bases at V and 1 base at J, leaving 11 bases unmatched.

The CDR3 region is CATSAGKEYF. CDR3 bases: TGTGCCACCTCGGCGGGCAAGGAGTACTTC. V usage is TRBV2 and J usage is TRBJ2-7; D is perhaps TRBD2 (5 bases). With 10 bases removed from V and 11 bases from J, the gap between germline ends came to 15 bases. CDR3 length equals 10 residues. From germline, CDR1 is SNHLY and CDR2 FYNNEI. The full variable domain, its missing parts supplied by reference TRBV2 and TRBJ2-7, is EPEVTQTPSHQVTQMGQEVILRCVPISNHLYFYWYRQILGQKVEFLVSFYNNEISEKSEIFDDQFSVERPDGSNFTLKIRSTKLEDSAMYFCATSAGKEYFGPGTRLTVT.

The chain links TRBV7-9 to TRBJ2-5, with D hard to call. Germline loops: CDR1 SEHNR, CDR2 FQNEAQ (reference sequence). The V end was cut by 3 bases, the J end by 5 bases, with 19 bases between. This CDR3 has 16 amino acids. Written as DNA, the CDR3 is TGTGCCAGCAGCTTGGGTTTAAAGGTTCGCCAGGAGACCCAGTACTTC. Its protein is CASSLGLKVRQETQYF. The full variable domain, in which reference TRBV7-9 and TRBJ2-5 provide the parts outside the CDR3, is DTGVSQNPRHKITKRGQNVTFRCDPISEHNRLYWYRQTLGQGPEFLTYFQNEAQLEKSRLLSDRFSAERPKGSFSTLEIQRTEQGDSAMYLCASSLGLKVRQETQYFGPGTRLLVL.